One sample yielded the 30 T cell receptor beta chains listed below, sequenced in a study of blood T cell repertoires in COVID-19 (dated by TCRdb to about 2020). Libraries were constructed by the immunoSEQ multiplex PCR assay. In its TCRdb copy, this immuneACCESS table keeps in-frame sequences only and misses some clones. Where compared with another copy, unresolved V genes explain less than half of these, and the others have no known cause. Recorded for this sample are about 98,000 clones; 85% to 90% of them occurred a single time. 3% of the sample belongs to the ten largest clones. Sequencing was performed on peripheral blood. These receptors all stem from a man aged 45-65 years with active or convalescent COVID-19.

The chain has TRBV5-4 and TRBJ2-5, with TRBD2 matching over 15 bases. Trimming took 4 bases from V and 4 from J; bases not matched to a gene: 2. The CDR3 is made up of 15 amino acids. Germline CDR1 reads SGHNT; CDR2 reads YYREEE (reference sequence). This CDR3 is CASSRTSGGAETQYF. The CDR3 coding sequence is TGTGCCAGCAGCAGGACTAGCGGGGGGGCAGAGACCCAGTACTTC. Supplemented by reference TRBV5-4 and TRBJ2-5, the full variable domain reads ETGVTQSPTHLIKTRGQQVTLRCSSQSGHNTVSWYQQALGQGPQFIFQYYREEENGRGNFPPRFSGLQFPNYSSELNVNALELDDSALYLCASSRTSGGAETQYFGPGTRLLVL.

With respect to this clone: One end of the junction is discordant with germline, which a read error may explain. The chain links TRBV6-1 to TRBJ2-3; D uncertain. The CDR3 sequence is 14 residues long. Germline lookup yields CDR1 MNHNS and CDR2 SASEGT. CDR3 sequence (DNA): TGTGCCAGTAGTGAAGGTTCGAGCACAGATACGCAGTATTTT. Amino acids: CASSEGSSTDTQYF.

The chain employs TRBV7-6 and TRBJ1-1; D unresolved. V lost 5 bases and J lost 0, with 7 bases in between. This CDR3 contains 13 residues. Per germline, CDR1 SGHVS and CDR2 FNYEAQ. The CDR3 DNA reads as TGTGCCAGCAGCGCAGATTTGAACACTGAAGCTTTCTTT. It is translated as CASSADLNTEAFF.

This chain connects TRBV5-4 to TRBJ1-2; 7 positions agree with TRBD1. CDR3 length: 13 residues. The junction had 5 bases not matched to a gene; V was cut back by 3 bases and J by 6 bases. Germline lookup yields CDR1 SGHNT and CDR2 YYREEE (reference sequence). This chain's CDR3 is CASSWGTENGYTF. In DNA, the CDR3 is TGTGCCAGCAGCTGGGGGACAGAAAATGGCTACACCTTC.

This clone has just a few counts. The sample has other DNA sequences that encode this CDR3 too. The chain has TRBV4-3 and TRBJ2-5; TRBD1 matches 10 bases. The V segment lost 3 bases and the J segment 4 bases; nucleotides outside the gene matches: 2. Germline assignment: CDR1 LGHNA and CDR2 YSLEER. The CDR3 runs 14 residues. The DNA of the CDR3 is TGCGCCAGCAGCCAGGGACAGGGGTCAGAGACCCAGTACTTC. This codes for CASSQGQGSETQYF.

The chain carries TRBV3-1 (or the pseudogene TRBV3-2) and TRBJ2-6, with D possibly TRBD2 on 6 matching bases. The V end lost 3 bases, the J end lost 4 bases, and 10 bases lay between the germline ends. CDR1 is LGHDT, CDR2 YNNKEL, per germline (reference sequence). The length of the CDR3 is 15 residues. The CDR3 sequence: CASSQGGVGANVLTF. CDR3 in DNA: TGTGCCAGCAGCCAGGGCGGGGTAGGGGCCAACGTCCTGACTTTC.

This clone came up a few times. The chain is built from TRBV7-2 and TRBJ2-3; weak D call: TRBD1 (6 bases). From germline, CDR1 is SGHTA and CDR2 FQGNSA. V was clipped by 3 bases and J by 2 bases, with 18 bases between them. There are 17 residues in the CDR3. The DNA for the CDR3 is TGTGCCAGCAGCTTTGACAGGCCCCTTTCGGACACAGATACGCAGTATTTT. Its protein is CASSFDRPLSDTDTQYF.

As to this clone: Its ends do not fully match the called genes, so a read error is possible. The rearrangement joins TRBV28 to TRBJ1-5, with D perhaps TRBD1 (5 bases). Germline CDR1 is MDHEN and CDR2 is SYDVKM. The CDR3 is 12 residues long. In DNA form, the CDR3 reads TGTGCCAGCACCGCTGAAAACAGGCACACTATTTTT. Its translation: CASTAENRHTIF.

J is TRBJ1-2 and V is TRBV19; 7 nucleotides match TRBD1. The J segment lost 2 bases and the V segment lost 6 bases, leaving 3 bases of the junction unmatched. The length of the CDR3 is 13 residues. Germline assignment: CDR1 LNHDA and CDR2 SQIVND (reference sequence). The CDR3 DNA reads TGTGCCAGTAGGGGGGGACAGAACTATGGCTACACCTTC. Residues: CASRGGQNYGYTF. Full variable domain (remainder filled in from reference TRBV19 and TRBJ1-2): DGGITQSPKYLFRKEGQNVTLSCEQNLNHDAMYWYRQDPGQGLRLIYYSQIVNDFQKGDIAEGYSVSREKKESFPLTVTSAQKNPTAFYLCASRGGQNYGYTFGSGTRLTVV.

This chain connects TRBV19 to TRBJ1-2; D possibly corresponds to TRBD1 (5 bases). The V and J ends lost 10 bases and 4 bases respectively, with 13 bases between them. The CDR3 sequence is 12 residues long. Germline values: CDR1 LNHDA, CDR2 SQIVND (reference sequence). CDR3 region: CATQGPPYGYTF. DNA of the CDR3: TGTGCCACCCAGGGTCCGCCCTATGGCTACACCTTC.

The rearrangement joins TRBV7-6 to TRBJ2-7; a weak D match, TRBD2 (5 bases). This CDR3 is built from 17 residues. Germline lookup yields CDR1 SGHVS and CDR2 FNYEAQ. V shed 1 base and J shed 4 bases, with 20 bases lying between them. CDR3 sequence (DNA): TGTGCCAGCAGCTTAGTAGGACTTATAGACCCGGCATACGAGCAGTACTTC. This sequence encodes CASSLVGLIDPAYEQYF. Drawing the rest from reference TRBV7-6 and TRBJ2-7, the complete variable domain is GAGVSQSPRYKVTKRGQDVALRCDPISGHVSLYWYRQALGQGPEFLTYFNYEAQQDKSGLPNDRFSAERPEGSISTLTIQRTEQRDSAMYRCASSLVGLIDPAYEQYFGPGTRLTVT.

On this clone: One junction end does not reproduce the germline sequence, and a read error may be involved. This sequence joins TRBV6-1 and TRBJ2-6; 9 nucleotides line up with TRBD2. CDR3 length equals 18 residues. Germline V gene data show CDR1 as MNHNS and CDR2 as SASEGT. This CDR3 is CASREAGGGAPGANVLTF. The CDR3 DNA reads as TGTGCCAGCAGAGAAGCTGGCGGGGGGGCCCCTGGGGCCAACGTCCTGACTTTC.

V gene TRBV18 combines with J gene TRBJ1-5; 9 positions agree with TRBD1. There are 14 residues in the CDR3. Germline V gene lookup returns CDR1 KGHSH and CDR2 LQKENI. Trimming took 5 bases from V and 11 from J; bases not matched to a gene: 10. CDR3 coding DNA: TGTGCCAGCTCAGCGGACAGGGGTCGGACGTCCCAGCATTTT. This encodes CASSADRGRTSQHF. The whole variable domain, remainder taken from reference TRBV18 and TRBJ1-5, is NAGVMQNPRHLVRRRGQEARLRCSPMKGHSHVYWYRQLPEEGLKFMVYLQKENIIDESGMPKERFSAEFPKEGPSILRIQQVVRGDSAAYFCASSADRGRTSQHFGDGTRLSIL.

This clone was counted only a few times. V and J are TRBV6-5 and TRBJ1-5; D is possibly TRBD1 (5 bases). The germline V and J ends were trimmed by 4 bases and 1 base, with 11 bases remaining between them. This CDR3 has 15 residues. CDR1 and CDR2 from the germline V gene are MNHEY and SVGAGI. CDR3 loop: CASSSQVFSNQPQHF. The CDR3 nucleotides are TGTGCCAGCAGTTCACAGGTATTCAGCAATCAGCCCCAGCATTTT.

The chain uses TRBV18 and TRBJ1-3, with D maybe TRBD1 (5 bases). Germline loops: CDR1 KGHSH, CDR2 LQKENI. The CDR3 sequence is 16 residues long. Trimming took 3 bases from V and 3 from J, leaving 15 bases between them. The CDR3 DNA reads TGTGCCAGCTCACCCTTCGAAGCGGGGGGTGGAAACACCATATATTTT. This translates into CASSPFEAGGGNTIYF.

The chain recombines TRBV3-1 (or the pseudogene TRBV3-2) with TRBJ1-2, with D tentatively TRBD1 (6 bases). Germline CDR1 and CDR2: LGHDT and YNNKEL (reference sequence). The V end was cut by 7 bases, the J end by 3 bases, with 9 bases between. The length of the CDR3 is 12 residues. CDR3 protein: CASTGDYYGYTF. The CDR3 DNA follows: TGTGCCAGCACAGGGGATTACTATGGCTACACCTTC.

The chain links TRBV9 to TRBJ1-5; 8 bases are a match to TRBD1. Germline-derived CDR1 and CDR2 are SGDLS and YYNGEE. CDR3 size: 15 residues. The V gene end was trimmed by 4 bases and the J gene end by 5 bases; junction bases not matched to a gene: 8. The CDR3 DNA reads TGTGCCAGCAGCCCCACGACAGGGGTCGATCAGCCCCAGCATTTT. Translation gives CASSPTTGVDQPQHF.

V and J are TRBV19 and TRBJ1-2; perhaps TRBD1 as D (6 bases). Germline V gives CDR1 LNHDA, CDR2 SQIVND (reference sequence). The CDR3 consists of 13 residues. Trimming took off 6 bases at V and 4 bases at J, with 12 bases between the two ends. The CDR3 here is CASRDSNLYGYTF. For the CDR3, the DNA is TGTGCCAGTAGGGACAGTAACCTCTATGGCTACACCTTC. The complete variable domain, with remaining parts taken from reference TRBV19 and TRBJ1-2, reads DGGITQSPKYLFRKEGQNVTLSCEQNLNHDAMYWYRQDPGQGLRLIYYSQIVNDFQKGDIAEGYSVSREKKESFPLTVTSAQKNPTAFYLCASRDSNLYGYTFGSGTRLTVV.

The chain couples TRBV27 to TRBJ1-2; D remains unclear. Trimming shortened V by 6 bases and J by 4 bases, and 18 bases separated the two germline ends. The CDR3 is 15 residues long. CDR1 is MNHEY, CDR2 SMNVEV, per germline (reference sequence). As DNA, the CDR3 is TGTGCCAGCAGGAAGAGAGTGCCCGACACCTATGGCTACACCTTC. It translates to CASRKRVPDTYGYTF.

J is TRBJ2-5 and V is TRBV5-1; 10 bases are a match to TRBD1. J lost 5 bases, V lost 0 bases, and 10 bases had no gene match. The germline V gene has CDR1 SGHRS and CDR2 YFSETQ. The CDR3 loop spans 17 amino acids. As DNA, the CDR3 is TGCGCCAGCAGCTTGGGCCGGGACAGGGGTCGAGAGGAGACCCAGTACTTC. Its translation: CASSLGRDRGREETQYF.

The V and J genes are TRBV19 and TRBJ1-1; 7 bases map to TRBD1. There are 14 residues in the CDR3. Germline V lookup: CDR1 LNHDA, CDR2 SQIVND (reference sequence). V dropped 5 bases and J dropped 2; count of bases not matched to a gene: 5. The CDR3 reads CASSEGQRNTEAFF. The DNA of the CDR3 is TGTGCCAGTAGTGAGGGACAGAGAAACACTGAAGCTTTCTTT.

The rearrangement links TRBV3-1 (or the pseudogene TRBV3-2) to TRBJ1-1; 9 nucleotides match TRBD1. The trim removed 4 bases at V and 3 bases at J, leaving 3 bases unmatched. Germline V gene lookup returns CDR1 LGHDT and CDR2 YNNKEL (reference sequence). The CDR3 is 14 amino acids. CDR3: CASSRQGEYTEAFF. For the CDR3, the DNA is TGTGCCAGCAGCCGACAGGGGGAATACACTGAAGCTTTCTTT.

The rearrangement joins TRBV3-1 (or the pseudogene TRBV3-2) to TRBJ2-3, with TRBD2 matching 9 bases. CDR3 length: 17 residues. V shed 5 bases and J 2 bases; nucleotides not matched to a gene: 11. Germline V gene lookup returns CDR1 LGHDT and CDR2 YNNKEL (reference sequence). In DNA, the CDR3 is TGTGCCAGCAGCAAGGGACTAGCCGCGCTTCCCACAGATACGCAGTATTTT. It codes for CASSKGLAALPTDTQYF.

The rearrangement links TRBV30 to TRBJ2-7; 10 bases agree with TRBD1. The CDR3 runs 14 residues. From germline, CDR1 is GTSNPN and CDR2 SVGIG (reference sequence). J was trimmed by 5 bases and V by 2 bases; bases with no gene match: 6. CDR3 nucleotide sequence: TGTGCCTGGAGTTCGGGGACAGGGGAGGACGAGCAGTACTTC. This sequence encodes CAWSSGTGEDEQYF.

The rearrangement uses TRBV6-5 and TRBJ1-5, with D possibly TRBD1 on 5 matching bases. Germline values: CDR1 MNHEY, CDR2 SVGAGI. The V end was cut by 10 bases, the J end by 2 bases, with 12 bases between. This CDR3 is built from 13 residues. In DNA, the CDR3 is TGTGCCATCTCCGAAGGGGGCAATCAGCCCCAGCATTTT. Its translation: CAISEGGNQPQHF.

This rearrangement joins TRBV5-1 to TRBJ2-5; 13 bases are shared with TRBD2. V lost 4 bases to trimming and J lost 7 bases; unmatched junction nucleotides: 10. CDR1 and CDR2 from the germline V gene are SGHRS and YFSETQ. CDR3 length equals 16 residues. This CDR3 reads CASSTTSGGQPGTQYF. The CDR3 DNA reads TGCGCCAGCAGCACGACTAGCGGGGGGCAACCCGGGACCCAGTACTTC.

CDR3 DNA sequence: TGTGCCATCAGCAAGGGACAGGGGGTGAACACCGGGGAGCTGTTTTTT. This encodes CAISKGQGVNTGELFF. The chain combines TRBV10-3 with TRBJ2-2, with 11 bases that match TRBD1. The germline V gene encodes CDR1 ENHRY and CDR2 SYGVKD. Trimming cost V 6 bases and J 1 base; bases outside gene matches: 4. The CDR3 runs to 16 residues.

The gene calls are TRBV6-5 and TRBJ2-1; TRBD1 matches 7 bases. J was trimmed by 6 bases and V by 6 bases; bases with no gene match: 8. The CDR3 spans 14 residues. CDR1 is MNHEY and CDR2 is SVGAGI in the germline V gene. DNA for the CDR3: TGTGCCAGCAGCCCCTCCGGGACAGTCAATGAGCAGTTCTTC. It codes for CASSPSGTVNEQFF.

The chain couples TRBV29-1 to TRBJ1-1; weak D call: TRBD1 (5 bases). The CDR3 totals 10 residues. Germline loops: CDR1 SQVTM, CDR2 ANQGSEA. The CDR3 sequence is CTGGDTEAFF. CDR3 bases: TGCACCGGAGGGGACACTGAAGCTTTCTTT.

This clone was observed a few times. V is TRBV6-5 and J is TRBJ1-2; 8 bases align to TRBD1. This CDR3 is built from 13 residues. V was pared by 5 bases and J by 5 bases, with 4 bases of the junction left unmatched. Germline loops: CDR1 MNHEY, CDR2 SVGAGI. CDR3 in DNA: TGTGCCAGCAGTCAGGGGGCAGAGTATGGCTACACCTTC. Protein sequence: CASSQGAEYGYTF.